These 6 T cell receptor beta chains were all obtained from the same sample, sequenced in a study of TIL therapy for anti-PD-1-resistant metastatic lung cancer. This was the immunoSEQ v3 assay. Some clones are missing from TCRdb's copy, which holds only in-frame ones; the method was immunoSEQ multiplex PCR. The sample shows under 55,000 clones, 79% of them seen only once. Time point described: pre-treatment sample, taken before nivolumab and TIL therapy. The sequences come from blood, collected at baseline. The receptors here all came from a woman aged 30 to 85 with non-small cell lung cancer.

V usage is TRBV4-1 and J usage is TRBJ2-3; D not certain. Germline CDR1 is MGHRA and CDR2 is YSYEKL. The CDR3 extends over 16 amino acids. With 1 base removed from V and 1 base from J, the gap between germline ends came to 12 bases. The CDR3 region is CASSQGLALGTDTQYF. Written as DNA, the CDR3 is TGCGCCAGCAGCCAAGGATTGGCGTTAGGCACAGATACGCAGTATTTT.

The chain links TRBV27 to TRBJ1-1; D gene unclear. CDR1 is MNHEY and CDR2 is SMNVEV in the germline V gene (reference sequence). This CDR3 contains 15 residues. The V end was cut by 1 base, the J end by 4 bases, with 13 bases between. CDR3 amino acids: CASSLYPEVGTEAFF. CDR3 sequence (DNA): TGTGCCAGCAGTTTATATCCCGAAGTGGGCACTGAAGCTTTCTTT.

This clone was counted only a few times. The chain carries TRBV4-1 and TRBJ2-2; unclear D gene. Trimming shortened V by 1 base and J by 4 bases, and 25 bases separated the two germline ends. The CDR3 consists of 20 residues. CDR1 MGHRA and CDR2 YSYEKL come from the germline V gene. The CDR3 protein is CASSQARITTRIKRTGELFF. CDR3 nucleotide sequence: TGCGCCAGCAGCCAAGCCAGGATAACCACCAGAATAAAACGCACCGGGGAGCTGTTTTTT.

This clone occurred a few times. The chain carries TRBV27 and TRBJ1-1, with D unresolved. The CDR3 is 14 amino acids. V lost 0 bases, J lost 1 base, and 6 bases lay in between. CDR1 is MNHEY and CDR2 is SMNVEV in the germline V gene (reference sequence). Here the CDR3 DNA reads TGTGCCAGCAGTTTATCGTGGGGGAACACTGAAGCTTTCTTT. Its translation is CASSLSWGNTEAFF.

The chain uses TRBV2 and TRBJ2-5, with 10 bases fitting TRBD2. The CDR3 runs to 14 residues. From germline, CDR1 is SNHLY and CDR2 FYNNEI. Trimming removed 10 bases from V and 1 base from J; junction bases left unmatched: 6. Here the CDR3 reads CAINLAGAQETQYF. For the CDR3, the DNA is TGTGCCATCAATCTAGCGGGGGCCCAAGAGACCCAGTACTTC. Full variable domain (remainder filled in from reference TRBV2 and TRBJ2-5): EPEVTQTPSHQVTQMGQEVILRCVPISNHLYFYWYRQILGQKVEFLVSFYNNEISEKSEIFDDQFSVERPDGSNFTLKIRSTKLEDSAMYFCAINLAGAQETQYFGPGTRLLVL.

This clone showed up just once. The rearrangement uses TRBV4-2 and TRBJ2-7, with 9 bases matching TRBD2. CDR3 length: 18 amino acids. V trimming: 0 bases; J trimming: 5 bases; junction bases outside the gene matches: 14. Germline CDR1 is LGHNA and CDR2 is YNFKEQ. The CDR3: CASSQENGGLAGWDEQYF. CDR3 bases: TGTGCCAGCAGCCAAGAGAACGGAGGGCTAGCGGGGTGGGACGAGCAGTACTTC.